This T cell receptor (beta chain) was recorded in a study of cytomegalovirus exposure and HLA in healthy donors (dated by TCRdb to 2015 to 2018). Describing the broader study: According to an earlier analysis of a few hundred of the donors, about 179 million T cells yielded 117 million unique TCR beta sequences and around 280 Gb of sequence data. In a later genetic analysis, genome-wide SNP genotypes for 398 of the 666 donors were used, and that subset was treated as a discovery cohort. Typing coverage varied by locus: roughly 629-640 donors for A, B, C, DRB1 and DQB1; more than 500 for DQA1; about 570 for DPA1; around 450 for DPB1. Besides the first cohort of 500 to 700 subjects, a separate validation cohort made up of 120 or so different subjects was used. Roughly 5 DR-DQ haplotypes were handled as single units for association and clustering, since linkage in the cohort was strong. Approximately 300 gigabases of sequencing data and around 85 million unique TCR sequences made up an early release that covered around 640 HLA-typed donors. To predict cytomegalovirus infection status, the study combined high-throughput TCR immunosequencing, statistical association of individual TCRs with disease status, and machine learning. On average, around 240,000 unique TCR beta nucleotide sequences were sequenced per donor among 350 to 400 genotyped donors of the cohort, with roughly a sixth of those sequences being non-productive. Donor age, sex, ethnicity and CMV serostatus were compiled together with the repertoire data. A later analysis re-examined previously published TCR beta repertoires from 500 to 700 donors and added high-resolution HLA genotyping to investigate patterns of TCR occurrence. Of the roughly 400 genotyped donors, around 81% fell in the genetic ancestry cluster associated with self-reported Caucasian donors. The study profiled the T cell repertoires of some 610 subjects by immunosequencing and related them to cytomegalovirus serostatus. HLA typing covered class I and class II loci at four-digit resolution. To decide whether each TCR beta V gene segment behaved as functional or pseudogenic, an earlier analysis of over 500 of the donors relied on high-throughput TCR beta sequencing. The study was designed to test whether signatures of past pathogen exposure could be identified by cataloging public T cell receptors. Every discovery cohort repertoire had been produced on one sequencing platform. In the later analysis, no new phenotypic data were used to find candidate immune exposures; instead, reliance was placed on TCR beta sequences and their occurrence across donors. On the study overall, not on this receptor specifically: In this cohort, only TCR beta chains were sequenced, and detectable features were limited by the absence of alpha or paired-chain data. Because the 87-base-pair reads could not distinguish some IMGT-functional V segments, including TRBV6-2 and TRBV6-3, those segments were excluded. A further reported finding was that TCR beta sequences accurately predicted the HLA-A and HLA-B alleles for most subjects in the first cohort. Roughly uniform sequencing depth across donors was assumed in presence/absence analyses, although this assumption may not hold. An earlier analysis of approximately 600 of the donors showed that most TCR beta V segments appeared in productive rearrangements either about 87% or about 30% of the time, which broadly matched IMGT annotations. The authors suggested that the approach could potentially be generalized to other disease states and immunological phenotypes. A later genetic analysis associated a missense DCLRE1C variant with V-gene and J-gene trimming of TCR beta chains, and an independent cohort replicated the association. Because HLA typing was unavailable for some donors at each locus, only the typed subset was used in association tests. Compared with equally common non-associated chains, HLA-associated TCR beta chains in a later analysis were more clonally expanded and had lower generation probabilities. The study gave a list of 150 to 200 TCR beta chains associated with cytomegalovirus. Approximately 16 rarely observed V segments, including chromosome 9 orphons, were excluded from the earlier analysis of about 600 of the donors because counts were too low. The only immune exposure information available for the cohort was CMV serostatus. A later analysis reported that several top co-occurrence clusters appeared linked to parvovirus B19, influenza, CMV and Epstein-Barr virus. In vitro tests confirmed that a few of the cytomegalovirus-associated TCR beta chains recognize cytomegalovirus antigens. In a later genetic analysis, fewer N-insertions in productive TCRs were reported among donors in an Asian-associated ancestry cluster than the 666-donor mean. A later analysis associated about 17,000 TCR beta sequences with specific HLA alleles at a false discovery rate of 0.05. In both the original and validation cohorts, the classifier was reported to diagnose cytomegalovirus status with high specificity and sensitivity. A later analysis found that TCR association rates varied across HLA loci, with DRB1 alleles showing the most associated TCRs and HLA-C alleles the fewest. Linkage disequilibrium might explain the correlated functional status among segregating V segments, but an unknown experimental factor could not be ruled out. A cluster of highly shared sequence variants was judged likely to be a technical artifact of the sequencing pipeline. When HLA alleles, especially DR and DQ, strongly co-occurred, attributing TCR associations to individual alleles was difficult. According to a later analysis, most CMV-associated TCR beta chains appeared to be HLA-restricted, and the HLA associations seemed to be driven largely by CMV exposure. Across donors, most TCR sequences were observed very rarely, whereas some public TCRs were present in many individuals.

The cohort comprised 710 or so healthy bone marrow donors. At the time of sampling, every cohort member was nominally healthy, though immune exposures that went unrecorded were likely present. The donor was CMV seropositive and was included in the group of approximately 310 seropositive cohort members. Every donor gave a peripheral blood sample, and the peripheral blood mononuclear cells from that sample were used for TCR beta sequencing. Genomic DNA was extracted from the blood cell samples with the Qiagen DNeasy Blood Extraction Kit. Libraries were made using the immunoSEQ multiplex PCR assay. For the multiplex PCR, a mixture combining 60 forward primers for TCR Vbeta segments and 13 reverse primers for TCR Jbeta segments was used. The CDR3 region of rearranged TCR beta genes was amplified from genomic DNA by a multiplex PCR assay. Amplified TCR beta libraries were sequenced as 87-base-pair reads on the Illumina HiSeq System. Per the source publication's procedure: A later analysis tallied around 87 million unique TCR beta chains across the 700 or so repertoires, and about 10 million of those chains were shared by two or more donors. To remove PCR and sequencing errors, raw reads were error-corrected and collapsed into unique sequences using a nearest-neighbor algorithm that merged closely related sequences. V, D and J gene segments were assigned by aligning CDR3 sequences to IMGT reference sequences. For a sequence to be retained, a match of at least six nucleotides was required to both a V gene segment and a J gene segment. A rearrangement was called productive if the CDR3 had no stop codons and remained in frame with V and J, and every other rearrangement was called non-productive. Following IMGT convention, CDR3 was defined as the stretch from the second conserved V-encoded cysteine to the conserved J-encoded phenylalanine. The earlier analysis of about 560 of the donors excluded any sequence lacking an unambiguous match to a single V gene segment. In an earlier analysis of roughly 600 of the donors, a V segment was called functional when productive rearrangements were above 56.7%, and segregating when the standard deviation between donors exceeded 5%. To diagnose cytomegalovirus status from the catalog of TCR beta chain sequences, a statistical classification framework was built. V and J gene assignment, in a later analysis, came from comparing TCR nucleotide sequences with IMGT/GENE-DB human TR gene sequences. Using the TCRdist pipeline, a later analysis assigned CDR3 sequences along with most-parsimonious VDJ recombination scenarios. In a later analysis, every TCR beta chain was defined by the combination of its CDR3 amino acid sequence and its V-gene family, and reads without a unique V-gene family were dropped. In a later analysis, nearly 600 highly shared, low-generation-probability nucleotide sequences were removed to address suspected cross-contamination and a sequencing artifact. In a later analysis, a clonal expansion index was calculated for each public chain from normalized within-repertoire ranks of inferred template counts. Generation probabilities in a later analysis came from a VDJ recombination model fitted to out-of-frame rearrangements, and those results were checked against IGoR. In a later analysis, hypergeometric tests were used to score TCR-TCR, TCR-HLA and TCR-CMV co-occurrence, with a repertoire-size bias correction applied to TCR pairs. False discovery rates were estimated in a later analysis by permuting HLA or CMV assignments 20 times. In a later analysis, co-occurring TCRs were grouped using DBSCAN, and TCRdist sequence similarity was added for clustering within HLA-allele-positive subsets. Repertoires with fewer than 30,000 or more than 120,000 public chains were left out of co-occurrence clustering, as were a handful of repertoires with anomalous nucleotide sharing. TCRdb obtained this table from immuneACCESS and retained in-frame rearrangements with V and J assigned. These tables miss some clones; where compared with another copy, unresolved V genes account for less than half of the shortfall, and the remainder is unexplained. For V, J and clone size, that table is used; D and trimming come from the DNA. Here the sample has about 150,000 clones; roughly four fifths occur a single time. 5.7% of the sample lies in the top ten.

Cut back by 7 bases and 1 base, the V and J ends lie 14 bases apart. Spanning cysteine to phenylalanine, the CDR3 consists of 15 amino acids. Only CDR3 DNA is held: 45 bases, read in frame from base 1. CDR1 and CDR2 were assigned from the germline V gene as MDHEN and SYDVKM. This clone was picked up one time. What this receptor recognizes is not known. Per-nucleotide qualities are absent, and no much larger clonotype sits a single base away. The sample consisted of PBMCs. This TCR derives from a man aged 30 to 39 in good health and CMV-seropositive. The sequence is built from TRBV28 and TRBJ1-3; the D segment cannot be called with confidence. The CDR3 region reads CASTSIRDSGNTIYF. The nucleotide sequence reads as follows: TGTGCCAGCACCTCCATCCGGGATTCTGGAAACACCATATATTTT.